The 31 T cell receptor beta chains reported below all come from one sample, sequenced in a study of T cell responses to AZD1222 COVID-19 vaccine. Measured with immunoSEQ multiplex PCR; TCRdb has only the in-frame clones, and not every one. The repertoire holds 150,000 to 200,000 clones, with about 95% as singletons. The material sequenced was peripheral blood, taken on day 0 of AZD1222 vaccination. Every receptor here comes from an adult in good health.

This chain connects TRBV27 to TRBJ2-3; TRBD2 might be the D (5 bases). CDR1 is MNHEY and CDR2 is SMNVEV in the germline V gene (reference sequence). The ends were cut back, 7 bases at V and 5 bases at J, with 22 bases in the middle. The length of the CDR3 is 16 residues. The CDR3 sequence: CASKGRRPARGDTQYF. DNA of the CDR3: TGTGCCAGCAAGGGCCGACGCCCCGCACGGGGAGATACGCAGTATTTT.

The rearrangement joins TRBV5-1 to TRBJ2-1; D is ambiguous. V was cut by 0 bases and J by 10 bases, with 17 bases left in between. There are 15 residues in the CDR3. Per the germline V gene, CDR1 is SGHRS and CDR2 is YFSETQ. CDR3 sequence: CASSLDGSTGREQFF. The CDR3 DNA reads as TGCGCCAGCAGCTTGGATGGGTCGACGGGTCGCGAGCAGTTCTTC.

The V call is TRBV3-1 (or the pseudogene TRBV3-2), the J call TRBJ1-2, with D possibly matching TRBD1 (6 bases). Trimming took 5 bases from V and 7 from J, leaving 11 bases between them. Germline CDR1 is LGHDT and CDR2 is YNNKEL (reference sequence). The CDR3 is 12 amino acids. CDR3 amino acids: CASSSQGLGYTF. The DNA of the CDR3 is TGTGCCAGCAGCTCACAGGGACTTGGCTACACCTTC.

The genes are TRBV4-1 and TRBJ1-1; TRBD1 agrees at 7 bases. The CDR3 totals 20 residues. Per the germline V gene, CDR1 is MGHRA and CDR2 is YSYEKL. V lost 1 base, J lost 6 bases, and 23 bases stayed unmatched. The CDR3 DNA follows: TGCGCCAGCAGCCAAGGCGCCGGACAGGCACACCCGTATTTTCCCGCTGAAGCTTTCTTT. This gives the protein CASSQGAGQAHPYFPAEAFF.

The CDR3 is CASRLSPYGVVATEAFF. The CDR3 DNA is TGTGCCAGCAGGCTCAGTCCCTACGGGGTCGTGGCCACTGAAGCTTTCTTT. V usage is TRBV7-2 and J usage is TRBJ1-1, with no clear D. The CDR3 totals 17 residues. Germline loops: CDR1 SGHTA, CDR2 FQGNSA. Between the trimmed V and J ends, which lost 6 bases and 4 bases, there was a span of 24 bases.

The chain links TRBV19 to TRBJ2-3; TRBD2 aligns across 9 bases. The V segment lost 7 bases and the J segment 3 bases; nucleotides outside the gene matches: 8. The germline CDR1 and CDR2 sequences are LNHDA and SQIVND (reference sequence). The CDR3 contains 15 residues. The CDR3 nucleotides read TGTGCCAGTAAACTCTCTAGCGGGATAACAGATACGCAGTATTTT. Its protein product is CASKLSSGITDTQYF.

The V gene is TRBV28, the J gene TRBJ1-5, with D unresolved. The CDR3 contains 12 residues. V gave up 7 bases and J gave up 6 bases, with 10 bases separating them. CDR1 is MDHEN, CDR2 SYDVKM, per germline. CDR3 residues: CASTLRGQPQHF. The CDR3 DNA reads TGTGCCAGCACCTTACGGGGTCAGCCCCAGCATTTT.

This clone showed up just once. The DNA for the CDR3 is TGTGCCAGCAGCCGGGACAGGCCCACTGGTTCACCCCTCCACTTT. Amino acids: CASSRDRPTGSPLHF. The chain combines TRBV14 with TRBJ1-6; 8 bases agree with TRBD1. Germline V gene lookup returns CDR1 SGHDN and CDR2 FVKESK. The CDR3 is 15 amino acids. V gave up 4 bases and J gave up 9 bases; unmatched junction bases: 8.

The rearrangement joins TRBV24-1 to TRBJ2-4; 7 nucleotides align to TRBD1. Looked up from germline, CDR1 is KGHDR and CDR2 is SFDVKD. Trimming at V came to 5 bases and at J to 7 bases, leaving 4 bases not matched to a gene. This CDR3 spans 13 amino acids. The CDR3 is CATSVSQGNIQYF. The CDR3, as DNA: TGTGCCACCAGTGTTTCACAGGGGAACATTCAGTACTTC.

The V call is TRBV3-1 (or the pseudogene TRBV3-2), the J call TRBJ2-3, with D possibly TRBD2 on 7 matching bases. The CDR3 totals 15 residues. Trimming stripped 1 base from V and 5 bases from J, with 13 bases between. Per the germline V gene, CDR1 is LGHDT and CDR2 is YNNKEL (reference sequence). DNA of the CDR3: TGTGCCAGCAGCCAAGGGCCTAGGGGGGGAGATACGCAGTATTTT. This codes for CASSQGPRGGDTQYF.

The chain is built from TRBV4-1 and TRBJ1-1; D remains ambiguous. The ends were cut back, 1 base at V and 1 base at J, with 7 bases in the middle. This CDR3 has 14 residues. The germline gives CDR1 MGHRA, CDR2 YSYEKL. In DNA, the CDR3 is TGCGCCAGCAGCCAAGTTCCCGGGAACACTGAAGCTTTCTTT. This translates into CASSQVPGNTEAFF.

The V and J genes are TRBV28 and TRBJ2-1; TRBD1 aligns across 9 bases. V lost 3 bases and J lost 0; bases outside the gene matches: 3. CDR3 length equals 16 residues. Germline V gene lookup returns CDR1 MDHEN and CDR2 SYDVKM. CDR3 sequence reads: CASSLDRGSSYNEQFF. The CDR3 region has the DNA TGTGCCAGCAGTTTGGACAGGGGCAGCTCCTACAATGAGCAGTTCTTC.

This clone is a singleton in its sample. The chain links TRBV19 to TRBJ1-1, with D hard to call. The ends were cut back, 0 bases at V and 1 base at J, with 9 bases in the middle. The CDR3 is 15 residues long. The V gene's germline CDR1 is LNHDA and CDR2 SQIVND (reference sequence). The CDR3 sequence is CASSIEGRPNTEAFF. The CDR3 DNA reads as TGTGCCAGTAGTATAGAGGGCCGACCGAACACTGAAGCTTTCTTT.

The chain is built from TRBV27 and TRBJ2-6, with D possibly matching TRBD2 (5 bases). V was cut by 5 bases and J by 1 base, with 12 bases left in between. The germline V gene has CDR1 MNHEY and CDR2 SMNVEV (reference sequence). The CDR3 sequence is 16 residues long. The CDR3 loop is CASSGLGSSGANVLTF. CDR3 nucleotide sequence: TGTGCCAGCAGTGGATTAGGGAGTTCTGGGGCCAACGTCCTGACTTTC.

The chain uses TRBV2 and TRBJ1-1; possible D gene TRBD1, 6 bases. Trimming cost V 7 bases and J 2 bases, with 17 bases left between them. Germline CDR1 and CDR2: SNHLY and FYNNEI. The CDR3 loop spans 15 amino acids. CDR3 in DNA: TGTGCCAGCACTTTAAGCGGGGGCGGAAACACTGAAGCTTTCTTT. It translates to CASTLSGGGNTEAFF.

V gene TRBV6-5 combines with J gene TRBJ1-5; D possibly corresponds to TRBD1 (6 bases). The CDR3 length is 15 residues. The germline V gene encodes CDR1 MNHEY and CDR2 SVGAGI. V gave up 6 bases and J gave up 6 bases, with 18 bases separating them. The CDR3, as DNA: TGTGCCAGCAGCCAGCTACAGGGCAACGGTCAGCCCCAGCATTTT. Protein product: CASSQLQGNGQPQHF.

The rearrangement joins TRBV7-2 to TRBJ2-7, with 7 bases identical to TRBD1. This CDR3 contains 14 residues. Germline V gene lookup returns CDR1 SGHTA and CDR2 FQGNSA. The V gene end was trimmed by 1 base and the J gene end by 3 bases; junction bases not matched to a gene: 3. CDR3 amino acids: CASSLGGTVYEQYF. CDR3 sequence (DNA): TGTGCCAGCAGCTTAGGGGGGACAGTCTACGAGCAGTACTTC. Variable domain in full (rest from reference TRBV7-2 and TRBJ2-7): GAGVSQSPSNKVTEKGKDVELRCDPISGHTALYWYRQSLGQGLEFLIYFQGNSAPDKSGLPSDRFSAERTGGSVSTLTIQRTQQEDSAVYLCASSLGGTVYEQYFGPGTRLTVT.

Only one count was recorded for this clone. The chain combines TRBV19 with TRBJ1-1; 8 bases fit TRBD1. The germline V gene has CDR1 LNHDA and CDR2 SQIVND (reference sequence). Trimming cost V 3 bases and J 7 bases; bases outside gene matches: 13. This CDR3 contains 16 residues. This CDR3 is CASSIWVQGGRGEAFF. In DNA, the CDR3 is TGTGCCAGTAGTATTTGGGTACAGGGGGGAAGGGGTGAAGCTTTCTTT.

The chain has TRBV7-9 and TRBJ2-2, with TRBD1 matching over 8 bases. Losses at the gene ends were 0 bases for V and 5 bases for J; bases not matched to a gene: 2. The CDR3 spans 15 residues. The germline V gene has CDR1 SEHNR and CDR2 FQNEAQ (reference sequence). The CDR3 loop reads CASSLARGLTGELFF. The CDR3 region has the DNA TGTGCCAGCAGCTTAGCCAGGGGGCTTACCGGGGAGCTGTTTTTT.

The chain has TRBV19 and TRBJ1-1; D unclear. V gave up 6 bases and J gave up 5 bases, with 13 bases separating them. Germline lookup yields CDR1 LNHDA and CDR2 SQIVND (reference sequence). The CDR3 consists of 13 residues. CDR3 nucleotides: TGTGCCAGTAGAATGAGAGCGGGGACTGAAGCTTTCTTT. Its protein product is CASRMRAGTEAFF.

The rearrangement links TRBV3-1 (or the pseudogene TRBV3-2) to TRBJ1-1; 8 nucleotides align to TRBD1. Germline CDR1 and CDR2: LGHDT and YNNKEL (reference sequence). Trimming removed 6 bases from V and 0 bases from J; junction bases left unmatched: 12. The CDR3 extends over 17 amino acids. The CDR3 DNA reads TGTGCCAGCAGAACCGGGACAGGACCATCCATGAACACTGAAGCTTTCTTT. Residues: CASRTGTGPSMNTEAFF.

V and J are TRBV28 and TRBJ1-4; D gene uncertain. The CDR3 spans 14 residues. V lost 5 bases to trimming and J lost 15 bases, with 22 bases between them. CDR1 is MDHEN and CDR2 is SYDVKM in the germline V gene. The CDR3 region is CASSIPSPARTVFF. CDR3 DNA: TGTGCCAGCAGTATACCGTCTCCCGCCCGTACAGTGTTTTTT.

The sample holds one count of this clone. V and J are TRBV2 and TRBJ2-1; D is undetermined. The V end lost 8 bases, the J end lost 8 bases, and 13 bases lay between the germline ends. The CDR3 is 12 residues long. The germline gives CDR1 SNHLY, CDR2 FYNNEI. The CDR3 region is CASDFAVDEQFF. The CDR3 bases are TGTGCCAGCGATTTTGCAGTGGATGAGCAGTTCTTC.

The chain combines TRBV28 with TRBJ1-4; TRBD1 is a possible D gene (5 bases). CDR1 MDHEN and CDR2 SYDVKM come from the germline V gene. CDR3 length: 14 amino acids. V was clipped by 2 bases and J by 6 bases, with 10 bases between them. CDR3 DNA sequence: TGTGCCAGCAGTTTAGGGGGGGGGTATGAAAAACTGTTTTTT. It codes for CASSLGGGYEKLFF.

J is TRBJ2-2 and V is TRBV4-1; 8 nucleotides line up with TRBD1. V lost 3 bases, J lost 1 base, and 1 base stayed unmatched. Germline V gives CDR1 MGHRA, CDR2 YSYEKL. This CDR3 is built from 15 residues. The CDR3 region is CASSHGTGNTGELFF. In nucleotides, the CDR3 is TGCGCCAGCAGCCACGGGACAGGGAACACCGGGGAGCTGTTTTTT.

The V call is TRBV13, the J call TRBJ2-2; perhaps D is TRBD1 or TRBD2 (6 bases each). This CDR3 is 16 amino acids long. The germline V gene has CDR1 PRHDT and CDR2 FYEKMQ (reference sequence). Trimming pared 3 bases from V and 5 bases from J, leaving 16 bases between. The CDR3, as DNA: TGTGCCAGCAGCTTTATGGGGGGCCGGAGGACCGGGGAGCTGTTTTTT. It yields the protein CASSFMGGRRTGELFF.

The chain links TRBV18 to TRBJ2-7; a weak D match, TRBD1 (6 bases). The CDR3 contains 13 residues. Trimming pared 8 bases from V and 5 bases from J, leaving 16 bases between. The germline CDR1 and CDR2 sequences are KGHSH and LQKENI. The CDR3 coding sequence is TGTGCCAGCCACATTACAGGGACCCACGAGCAGTACTTC. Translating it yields CASHITGTHEQYF.

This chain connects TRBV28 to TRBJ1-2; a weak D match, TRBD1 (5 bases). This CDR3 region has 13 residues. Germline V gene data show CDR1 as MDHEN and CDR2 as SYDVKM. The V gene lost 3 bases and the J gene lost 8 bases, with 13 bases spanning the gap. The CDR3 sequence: CASSLIGAQGYTF. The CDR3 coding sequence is TGTGCCAGCAGTTTGATCGGGGCGCAGGGCTACACCTTC.

The CDR3 DNA sequence: TGTGCCAGCAGCACCGGACTAGCGGGAGAGAGGGAGACCCAGTACTTC. Translation gives CASSTGLAGERETQYF. This chain uses TRBV5-4 with TRBJ2-5; TRBD2 agrees at 13 bases. Germline CDR1 is SGHNT and CDR2 is YYREEE (reference sequence). V lost 4 bases to trimming and J lost 5 bases; unmatched junction nucleotides: 8. This CDR3 has 16 amino acids.

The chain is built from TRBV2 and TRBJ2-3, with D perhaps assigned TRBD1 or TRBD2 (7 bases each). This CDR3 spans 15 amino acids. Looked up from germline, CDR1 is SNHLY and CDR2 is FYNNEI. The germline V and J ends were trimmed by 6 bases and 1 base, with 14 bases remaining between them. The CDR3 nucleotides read TGTGCCAGCAGCCAGGGGGGGACCGGCACAGATACGCAGTATTTT. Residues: CASSQGGTGTDTQYF.

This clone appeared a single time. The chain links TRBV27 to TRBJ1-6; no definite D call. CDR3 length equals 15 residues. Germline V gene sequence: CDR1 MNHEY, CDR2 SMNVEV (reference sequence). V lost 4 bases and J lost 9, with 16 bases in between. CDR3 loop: CASSSRTGRGSPLHF. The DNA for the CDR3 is TGTGCCAGCAGTTCAAGGACCGGGAGAGGTTCACCCCTCCACTTT.